The 9 T cell receptor beta chains in this list originate from one sample, sequenced in a study of T cell responses to AZD1222 COVID-19 vaccine. Measured with immunoSEQ multiplex PCR; TCRdb has only the in-frame clones, and not every one. The profile shows 140,000 to 150,000 clones, about 91% of them singletons. The sequences come from peripheral blood, collected on day 0 of AZD1222 vaccination. The source of these receptors is an adult in good health.

The rearrangement uses TRBV6-5 and TRBJ2-3; D uncertain. The CDR3 is 14 residues long. Deletions cut 6 bases from V and 0 bases from J, with 10 bases between. From germline, CDR1 is MNHEY and CDR2 SVGAGI. This chain's CDR3 is CASRLLSSTDTQYF. In DNA, the CDR3 is TGTGCCAGCAGATTGCTATCGAGCACAGATACGCAGTATTTT.

This rearrangement joins TRBV4-3 to TRBJ1-2; D unresolved. Trimming cost V 0 bases and J 4 bases, with 15 bases left between them. Per the germline V gene, CDR1 is LGHNA and CDR2 is YSLEER. The CDR3 has 16 residues. CDR3 nucleotide sequence: TGCGCCAGCAGCCAAGAGAGAGCAGCCCGCCCCTATGGCTACACCTTC. Protein product: CASSQERAARPYGYTF.

The V call is TRBV21-1, the J call TRBJ2-7; the table names TRBD1, a call not compared with the DNA. TRBV21-1 counts as a pseudogene. The CDR3 is 15 amino acids. CDR3: CASNEPRDSTYEQYF. Here the CDR3 DNA reads TGTGCCAGCAACGAACCCCGGGACAGCACCTACGAGCAGTACTTC.

The chain employs TRBV6-5 and TRBJ2-7; 9 nucleotides align to TRBD1. The CDR3 loop spans 15 amino acids. The trim removed 0 bases at V and 4 bases at J, leaving 4 bases unmatched. The germline gives CDR1 MNHEY, CDR2 SVGAGI. CDR3 sequence: CASSYSRDRVYEQYF. CDR3 coding DNA: TGTGCCAGCAGTTACTCCCGGGACAGGGTGTACGAGCAGTACTTC.

The chain recombines TRBV5-1 with TRBJ2-7; 11 bases align to TRBD2. CDR3 size: 14 residues. Germline-derived CDR1 and CDR2 are SGHRS and YFSETQ. With V trimmed by 3 bases and J by 5 bases, 4 bases remained unmatched. The CDR3, as DNA: TGCGCCAGCAGCTGGGGACTAGCGGTAAACGAGCAGTACTTC. This sequence encodes CASSWGLAVNEQYF.

The chain employs TRBV19 and TRBJ1-2; possible D gene TRBD1, 5 bases. The CDR3 has 15 amino acids. CDR1 and CDR2 from the germline V gene are LNHDA and SQIVND (reference sequence). Trimming pared 7 bases from V and 3 bases from J, leaving 18 bases between. The CDR3 nucleotides read TGTGCCAGTACATTGGACACGCAACCTTACTATGGCTACACCTTC. Encoded protein: CASTLDTQPYYGYTF. Filled out from reference TRBV19 and TRBJ1-2, the complete variable domain reads DGGITQSPKYLFRKEGQNVTLSCEQNLNHDAMYWYRQDPGQGLRLIYYSQIVNDFQKGDIAEGYSVSREKKESFPLTVTSAQKNPTAFYLCASTLDTQPYYGYTFGSGTRLTVV.

This clone was observed a single time. The chain uses TRBV2 and TRBJ2-1; 14 nucleotides align to TRBD2. The CDR3 covers 18 residues. V was pared by 6 bases and J by 9 bases, with 16 bases of the junction left unmatched. From germline, CDR1 is SNHLY and CDR2 FYNNEI. The CDR3 DNA is TGTGCCAGCAGGGCTAGGTTAGCCGGACTAGCGGGGGGAGGTGAGCAGTTCTTC. It specifies CASRARLAGLAGGGEQFF.

The chain combines TRBV18 with TRBJ1-4, with D unresolved. This CDR3 contains 14 residues. Germline values: CDR1 KGHSH, CDR2 LQKENI. The germline V and J ends were trimmed by 1 base and 4 bases, with 7 bases remaining between them. In DNA form, the CDR3 reads TGTGCCAGCTCACCACGAGCAAGTAATGAAAAACTGTTTTTT. It codes for CASSPRASNEKLFF.

J is TRBJ2-2 and V is TRBV5-6; D possibly corresponds to TRBD1 (6 bases). This CDR3 is 15 amino acids long. Deletions cut 5 bases from V and 6 bases from J, with 17 bases between. Germline V gene data show CDR1 as SGHDT and CDR2 as YYEEEE. The CDR3 loop reads CASSYLTGSSGELFF. The CDR3 DNA follows: TGTGCCAGCAGTTATTTAACAGGGAGTTCCGGGGAGCTGTTTTTT. Complete variable domain (other parts from reference TRBV5-6 and TRBJ2-2): DAGVTQSPTHLIKTRGQQVTLRCSPKSGHDTVSWYQQALGQGPQFIFQYYEEEERQRGNFPDRFSGHQFPNYSSELNVNALLLGDSALYLCASSYLTGSSGELFFGEGSRLTVL.